This is a list of T cell receptor beta chains from one sample in a study of molecular identifiers for immune sequencing clone quantification. TCRdb processed the PCR reads anew with MiXCR; each CDR3 protein has one entry. The sample shows some 89,000 distinct CDR3 sequences, roughly 26% of them seen only once. Sequences were obtained from naive CD8+ T cells from blood, with Jurkat cell RNA spiked in. The receptors were sampled from a human donor in good health. Some libraries in this study had Jurkat cell RNA spiked in. Both conserved end residues are part of each CDR3. A D gene is named only where the DNA matches it firmly. Expanded clones are given a class, and other clones once, few, many or no size at all.

d_call: -; clone_size: once; v_call: TRBV6-2/TRBV6-3; cdr3_length: 14; j_call: TRBJ2-3; cdr3_aa: CASTREYFTDTQYF; cdr3_nt: TGTGCCAGCACTCGAGAGTACTTCACAGATACGCAGTATTTT
d_call: -; clone_size: many; v_call: TRBV27; cdr3_length: 12; j_call: TRBJ1-5; cdr3_aa: CASSYSNQPQHF; cdr3_nt: TGTGCCAGCAGTTATAGCAATCAGCCCCAGCATTTT
d_call: -; clone_size: -; v_call: TRBV12-3/TRBV12-4; cdr3_length: 14; j_call: TRBJ1-5; cdr3_aa: CTSSLAEINQPQHF; cdr3_nt: TGTACCAGCAGTTTAGCAGAAATCAATCAGCCCCAGCATTTT
d_call: -; clone_size: many; v_call: TRBV4-3; cdr3_length: 16; j_call: TRBJ2-3; cdr3_aa: CASSQVRRVGTDTQYF; cdr3_nt: TGCGCCAGCAGCCAAGTGCGTCGGGTCGGGACAGATACGCAGTATTTT
d_call: TRBD2; clone_size: once; v_call: TRBV9; cdr3_length: 15; j_call: TRBJ2-7; cdr3_aa: CASIKGREGSYEQYF; cdr3_nt: TGTGCCAGCATTAAGGGCAGGGAGGGGTCCTACGAGCAGTACTTC
d_call: TRBD1; clone_size: many; v_call: TRBV28; cdr3_length: 14; j_call: TRBJ2-7; cdr3_aa: CASTFTGGPYEQYF; cdr3_nt: TGTGCCAGCACCTTTACAGGGGGCCCCTACGAGCAGTACTTC
d_call: TRBD2; clone_size: -; v_call: TRBV19; cdr3_length: 18; j_call: TRBJ2-7; cdr3_aa: CASSVGLAGGLGSYEQYF; cdr3_nt: TGTGCCAGTAGCGTTGGACTAGCGGGAGGGTTGGGCTCCTACGAGCAGTACTTC
d_call: -; clone_size: many; v_call: TRBV6-2/TRBV6-3; cdr3_length: 14; j_call: TRBJ1-5; cdr3_aa: CASSVQVSNQPQHF; cdr3_nt: TGTGCCAGCAGCGTACAGGTGAGCAATCAGCCCCAGCATTTT
d_call: -; clone_size: many; v_call: TRBV27; cdr3_length: 16; j_call: TRBJ2-2; cdr3_aa: CASSPELSVNTGELFF; cdr3_nt: TGTGCCAGCAGTCCAGAACTTTCCGTTAACACCGGGGAGCTGTTTTTT
d_call: -; clone_size: many; v_call: TRBV5-1; cdr3_length: 15; j_call: TRBJ2-3; cdr3_aa: CASSLAAVGTDTQYF; cdr3_nt: TGCGCCAGCAGCTTGGCCGCCGTAGGCACAGATACGCAGTATTTT
d_call: TRBD2; clone_size: many; v_call: TRBV7-6; cdr3_length: 17; j_call: TRBJ2-3; cdr3_aa: CASSLTAAGSGGDTQYF; cdr3_nt: TGTGCCAGCAGCCTCACAGCGGCAGGGTCGGGAGGAGATACGCAGTATTTT
d_call: -; clone_size: many; v_call: TRBV27; cdr3_length: 14; j_call: TRBJ2-3; cdr3_aa: CASGDSTYTDTQYF; cdr3_nt: TGTGCCAGCGGAGACAGTACCTACACAGATACGCAGTATTTT
d_call: -; clone_size: few; v_call: TRBV5-6; cdr3_length: 15; j_call: TRBJ1-2; cdr3_aa: CASSLEQGEPNGYTF; cdr3_nt: TGTGCCAGCAGCTTGGAACAGGGTGAGCCCAATGGCTACACCTTC
d_call: TRBD1; clone_size: many; v_call: TRBV6-2/TRBV6-3; cdr3_length: 17; j_call: TRBJ2-3; cdr3_aa: CASSYLATGGGTDTQYF; cdr3_nt: TGTGCCAGCAGTTACCTGGCGACAGGGGGTGGTACAGATACGCAGTATTTT
d_call: -; clone_size: -; v_call: TRBV11-2; cdr3_length: 15; j_call: TRBJ2-7; cdr3_aa: CASSSAGTGSYEQYF; cdr3_nt: TGTGCCAGCAGCTCCGCGGGAACTGGGTCCTACGAGCAGTACTTC
d_call: -; clone_size: many; v_call: TRBV7-6; cdr3_length: 13; j_call: TRBJ2-7; cdr3_aa: CASSPGSGGEQYF; cdr3_nt: TGTGCCAGCTCCCCCGGTTCTGGGGGCGAGCAGTACTTC
d_call: -; clone_size: -; v_call: TRBV7-2; cdr3_length: 15; j_call: TRBJ2-3; cdr3_aa: CASSLIGGGTNTQYF; cdr3_nt: TGTGCCAGCAGCTTAATCGGCGGTGGCACAAATACGCAGTATTTT
d_call: -; clone_size: many; v_call: TRBV19; cdr3_length: 14; j_call: TRBJ2-7; cdr3_aa: CASSPGVADYEQYF; cdr3_nt: TGTGCCAGTAGTCCCGGGGTAGCCGACTACGAGCAGTACTTC
d_call: -; clone_size: few; v_call: TRBV4-1; cdr3_length: 15; j_call: TRBJ2-5; cdr3_aa: CASSHPMQGMETQYF; cdr3_nt: TGCGCCAGCAGCCACCCCATGCAGGGGATGGAGACCCAGTACTTC
d_call: TRBD2; clone_size: many; v_call: TRBV7-7; cdr3_length: 18; j_call: TRBJ2-3; cdr3_aa: CASSSGTSGISGTDTQYF; cdr3_nt: TGTGCTAGCAGTTCCGGGACTAGCGGGATATCGGGCACAGATACGCAGTATTTT
d_call: -; clone_size: -; v_call: TRBV7-9; cdr3_length: 12; j_call: TRBJ1-6; cdr3_aa: CASSSTGLPLHF; cdr3_nt: TGTGCCAGCAGCTCAACAGGTTTACCCCTCCACTTT
d_call: -; clone_size: -; v_call: TRBV2; cdr3_length: 13; j_call: TRBJ1-1; cdr3_aa: CASTDEKGTEAFF; cdr3_nt: TGTGCCAGCACCGACGAGAAAGGGACTGAAGCTTTCTTT
d_call: -; clone_size: many; v_call: TRBV7-2; cdr3_length: 14; j_call: TRBJ2-1; cdr3_aa: CASSAGGSYNEQFF; cdr3_nt: TGTGCCAGCTCAGCCGGTGGCTCCTACAATGAGCAGTTCTTC
d_call: TRBD1; clone_size: many; v_call: TRBV27; cdr3_length: 14; j_call: TRBJ2-7; cdr3_aa: CASSLVGQGYEQYF; cdr3_nt: TGTGCCAGCAGTTTAGTGGGACAGGGGTACGAGCAGTACTTC
d_call: -; clone_size: many; v_call: TRBV9; cdr3_length: 15; j_call: TRBJ2-3; cdr3_aa: CASSVEGSSTDTQYF; cdr3_nt: TGTGCCAGCAGCGTAGAGGGCTCTAGCACAGATACGCAGTATTTT
d_call: TRBD1; clone_size: many; v_call: TRBV20-1; cdr3_length: 14; j_call: TRBJ2-7; cdr3_aa: CSAPGGDNSYEQYF; cdr3_nt: TGCAGTGCTCCAGGGGGCGACAACTCCTACGAGCAGTACTTC
d_call: -; clone_size: -; v_call: TRBV9; cdr3_length: 17; j_call: TRBJ2-3; cdr3_aa: CASSAPRHPQSTDTQYF; cdr3_nt: TGTGCCAGCAGCGCCCCACGACACCCCCAGAGCACAGATACGCAGTATTTT
d_call: -; clone_size: many; v_call: TRBV12-3/TRBV12-4; cdr3_length: 15; j_call: TRBJ2-5; cdr3_aa: CASSFPPPGAQTQYF; cdr3_nt: TGTGCCAGCAGTTTTCCCCCGCCGGGAGCGCAGACCCAGTACTTC
d_call: -; clone_size: many; v_call: TRBV5-5; cdr3_length: 13; j_call: TRBJ2-3; cdr3_aa: CASSPTVTDTQYF; cdr3_nt: TGTGCCAGCAGCCCCACGGTCACAGATACGCAGTATTTT
d_call: TRBD1; clone_size: many; v_call: TRBV13; cdr3_length: 15; j_call: TRBJ1-4; cdr3_aa: CASSSRDRANEKLFF; cdr3_nt: TGTGCCAGCAGCTCCCGGGACAGGGCGAATGAAAAACTGTTTTTT
d_call: -; clone_size: few; v_call: TRBV7-6; cdr3_length: 13; j_call: TRBJ2-5; cdr3_aa: CASSFDPDETQYF; cdr3_nt: TGTGCCAGCAGCTTCGACCCGGATGAGACCCAGTACTTC
d_call: -; clone_size: many; v_call: TRBV25-1; cdr3_length: 12; j_call: TRBJ2-2; cdr3_aa: CASSYLPGELFF; cdr3_nt: TGTGCCAGCAGTTACTTGCCCGGGGAGCTGTTTTTT
d_call: TRBD2; clone_size: many; v_call: TRBV30; cdr3_length: 14; j_call: TRBJ2-2; cdr3_aa: CAWEAGVNTGELFF; cdr3_nt: TGTGCCTGGGAAGCGGGAGTGAACACCGGGGAGCTGTTTTTT
d_call: TRBD1; clone_size: once; v_call: TRBV30; cdr3_length: 15; j_call: TRBJ1-5; cdr3_aa: CAWSVGTGLHQPQHF; cdr3_nt: TGTGCCTGGAGTGTGGGGACAGGGTTGCATCAGCCCCAGCATTTT
d_call: -; clone_size: -; v_call: TRBV19; cdr3_length: 17; j_call: TRBJ2-3; cdr3_aa: CASSSPRGGAGTDTQYF; cdr3_nt: TGTGCCAGTAGTAGTCCTAGAGGCGGGGCCGGCACAGATACGCAGTATTTT
d_call: TRBD1; clone_size: many; v_call: TRBV7-9; cdr3_length: 12; j_call: TRBJ1-1; cdr3_aa: CASSAGQPKAFF; cdr3_nt: TGTGCCAGCAGCGCGGGACAGCCTAAAGCTTTCTTT
d_call: -; clone_size: few; v_call: TRBV27; cdr3_length: 16; j_call: TRBJ2-1; cdr3_aa: CASSLSPFTAYNEQFF; cdr3_nt: TGTGCCAGCAGTTTATCACCTTTTACAGCTTACAATGAGCAGTTCTTC
d_call: TRBD2; clone_size: many; v_call: TRBV6-6; cdr3_length: 16; j_call: TRBJ2-7; cdr3_aa: CASSAPGGEASYEQYF; cdr3_nt: TGTGCCAGCAGTGCCCCGGGGGGGGAGGCATCCTACGAGCAGTACTTC
d_call: -; clone_size: few; v_call: TRBV12-3/TRBV12-4; cdr3_length: 11; j_call: TRBJ2-7; cdr3_aa: CASSSPRGQYF; cdr3_nt: TGTGCCAGCAGTTCCCCTAGGGGGCAGTACTTC
d_call: -; clone_size: -; v_call: TRBV14; cdr3_length: 16; j_call: TRBJ2-3; cdr3_aa: CASSPGIILYTDPQYF; cdr3_nt: TGTGCCAGCAGCCCCGGGATCATTTTATACACAGATCCGCAGTATTTT
d_call: -; clone_size: many; v_call: TRBV10-2; cdr3_length: 13; j_call: TRBJ2-3; cdr3_aa: CASWRGAEDTQYF; cdr3_nt: TGCGCCAGCTGGAGGGGCGCGGAAGATACGCAGTATTTT
d_call: -; clone_size: many; v_call: TRBV6-2/TRBV6-3; cdr3_length: 13; j_call: TRBJ1-1; cdr3_aa: CASSLSWSTEAFF; cdr3_nt: TGTGCCAGCAGTCTCTCCTGGTCAACTGAAGCTTTCTTT
d_call: TRBD1; clone_size: -; v_call: TRBV6-2/TRBV6-3; cdr3_length: 15; j_call: TRBJ2-7; cdr3_aa: CASSYDRGRTYEQYF; cdr3_nt: TGTGCCAGCAGTTACGACAGGGGGAGAACCTACGAGCAGTACTTC
d_call: -; clone_size: many; v_call: TRBV7-9; cdr3_length: 15; j_call: TRBJ2-2; cdr3_aa: CASSSRGSYTGELFF; cdr3_nt: TGTGCCAGCAGCTCCCGGGGGTCTTACACCGGGGAGCTGTTTTTT
d_call: -; clone_size: many; v_call: TRBV7-9; cdr3_length: 15; j_call: TRBJ1-2; cdr3_aa: CASSPTQGFNYGYTF; cdr3_nt: TGTGCCAGCAGCCCTACACAGGGTTTTAACTATGGCTACACCTTC
d_call: TRBD1; clone_size: many; v_call: TRBV4-1; cdr3_length: 16; j_call: TRBJ1-6; cdr3_aa: CASRSQHRGLESPLHF; cdr3_nt: TGCGCCAGCAGGTCTCAGCACAGGGGGCTAGAGTCACCCCTCCACTTT
d_call: -; clone_size: -; v_call: TRBV10-2; cdr3_length: 11; j_call: TRBJ1-1; cdr3_aa: CASIWGDEAFF; cdr3_nt: TGCGCCAGTATTTGGGGCGACGAAGCTTTCTTT
d_call: TRBD1; clone_size: many; v_call: TRBV5-4; cdr3_length: 13; j_call: TRBJ2-7; cdr3_aa: CASSLGQGAEQYF; cdr3_nt: TGTGCCAGCAGCCTGGGACAGGGGGCAGAGCAGTACTTC
d_call: TRBD2; clone_size: many; v_call: TRBV27; cdr3_length: 15; j_call: TRBJ2-7; cdr3_aa: CASSSQSSGAYEQYF; cdr3_nt: TGTGCCAGCAGTTCCCAGTCTAGCGGGGCCTACGAGCAGTACTTC
d_call: -; clone_size: few; v_call: TRBV12-2; cdr3_length: 13; j_call: TRBJ2-7; cdr3_aa: CAQTARNTYEQYF; cdr3_nt: TGTGCACAAACCGCCCGCAACACCTACGAGCAGTACTTC
d_call: -; clone_size: many; v_call: TRBV12-3/TRBV12-4; cdr3_length: 14; j_call: TRBJ2-3; cdr3_aa: CASTEGAGTDTQYF; cdr3_nt: TGTGCCAGCACCGAGGGGGCGGGGACGGATACGCAGTATTTT
d_call: -; clone_size: many; v_call: TRBV7-9; cdr3_length: 15; j_call: TRBJ2-7; cdr3_aa: CASSLLVGVAYEQYF; cdr3_nt: TGTGCCAGCAGCTTATTGGTGGGAGTCGCCTACGAGCAGTACTTC
d_call: TRBD1; clone_size: many; v_call: TRBV6-2/TRBV6-3; cdr3_length: 14; j_call: TRBJ2-3; cdr3_aa: CASRETGGIDTQYF; cdr3_nt: TGTGCCAGCAGAGAGACAGGGGGAATAGATACGCAGTATTTT
d_call: TRBD1; clone_size: many; v_call: TRBV7-8; cdr3_length: 15; j_call: TRBJ1-1; cdr3_aa: CASSSPDRGNTEAFF; cdr3_nt: TGTGCCAGCAGCTCGCCCGACAGGGGGAACACTGAAGCTTTCTTT
d_call: -; clone_size: many; v_call: TRBV28; cdr3_length: 16; j_call: TRBJ1-5; cdr3_aa: CASSPPLGKPNQPQHF; cdr3_nt: TGTGCCAGCAGCCCCCCCCTGGGGAAGCCCAATCAGCCCCAGCATTTT
d_call: -; clone_size: few; v_call: TRBV12-3/TRBV12-4; cdr3_length: 16; j_call: TRBJ2-1; cdr3_aa: CASSFLMGEGYNEQFF; cdr3_nt: TGTGCCAGCAGTTTCCTCATGGGGGAAGGCTACAATGAGCAGTTCTTC
d_call: -; clone_size: many; v_call: TRBV30; cdr3_length: 16; j_call: TRBJ2-1; cdr3_aa: CAWSVSDLPEYNEQFF; cdr3_nt: TGTGCCTGGAGTGTGTCGGACTTACCCGAATACAATGAGCAGTTCTTC
d_call: TRBD1; clone_size: few; v_call: TRBV11-1; cdr3_length: 14; j_call: TRBJ1-1; cdr3_aa: CASSAGTGGFEAFF; cdr3_nt: TGTGCCAGCAGCGCCGGGACAGGGGGTTTTGAAGCTTTCTTT
d_call: -; clone_size: few; v_call: TRBV5-3; cdr3_length: 16; j_call: TRBJ1-4; cdr3_aa: CASSLADGRYNEKLFF; cdr3_nt: TGTGCCAGCAGCTTGGCCGACGGAAGATATAATGAAAAACTGTTTTTT